This T cell receptor (beta chain) emerged from a study of cytomegalovirus exposure and HLA in healthy donors. General study points: Subsequent analysis of the 100 to 150 validation repertoires found a tendency for first-cohort TCR clusters to co-occur.

Generated by immunoSEQ multiplex PCR, the TCRdb table keeps only in-frame clones and is missing some. In the table there are about 120,000 clones, more than 95% of which are singletons. This CDR3 region has 16 residues. Germline assignment: CDR1 KGHSH and CDR2 LQKENI. V was shortened by 1 base and J by 3 bases, with 16 bases between the two germline ends. The sample holds one count of this clone. Its cognate antigen is unknown. The rearrangement joins TRBV18 to TRBJ2-7, with D perhaps matching TRBD1 (5 bases). The sequencing input was PBMCs. The origin of this receptor is a man between 18 and 35 years old in good health and CMV-seronegative. DNA of the CDR3: TGTGCCAGCTCACCACGGCCAGGGATCACACTCTACGAGCAGTACTTC. Its protein is CASSPRPGITLYEQYF.